The T cell receptor beta chain under discussion was sequenced for a study of blood T cell repertoires in COVID-19. Whole-study context: Both acute and convalescent COVID-19 samples were obtained from the United States, Italy and Spain. T cells, B-cell-depleted T cells, or PBMCs provided the cDNA or gDNA that served as material.

Authors' analysis steps: For nucleated cells, counts were estimated from reference gene primer amplification. Repertoires were generated with immunoSEQ multiplex PCR, while TCRdb's copy carries only in-frame clones and drops some. D and trimming were read from the DNA, whereas the V and J calls and clone size are those reported in that table. The table lists some 90,000 clones, 90% to 95% of them singletons. This CDR3 comprises 13 residues. The V end lost 3 bases, the J end lost 4 bases, and 10 bases lay between the germline ends. Looked up from germline, CDR1 is SEHNR and CDR2 is FQNEAQ (reference sequence).

This clonotype was obtained from a woman between 45 and 60 years old in a cohort sampled during active COVID-19. The V and J genes are TRBV7-9 and TRBJ2-7, with no clear D. The sample consisted of peripheral blood. CDR3 protein: CASSFSLSYEQYF. The CDR3 DNA follows: TGTGCCAGCAGCTTTAGTCTGTCGTACGAGCAGTACTTC.